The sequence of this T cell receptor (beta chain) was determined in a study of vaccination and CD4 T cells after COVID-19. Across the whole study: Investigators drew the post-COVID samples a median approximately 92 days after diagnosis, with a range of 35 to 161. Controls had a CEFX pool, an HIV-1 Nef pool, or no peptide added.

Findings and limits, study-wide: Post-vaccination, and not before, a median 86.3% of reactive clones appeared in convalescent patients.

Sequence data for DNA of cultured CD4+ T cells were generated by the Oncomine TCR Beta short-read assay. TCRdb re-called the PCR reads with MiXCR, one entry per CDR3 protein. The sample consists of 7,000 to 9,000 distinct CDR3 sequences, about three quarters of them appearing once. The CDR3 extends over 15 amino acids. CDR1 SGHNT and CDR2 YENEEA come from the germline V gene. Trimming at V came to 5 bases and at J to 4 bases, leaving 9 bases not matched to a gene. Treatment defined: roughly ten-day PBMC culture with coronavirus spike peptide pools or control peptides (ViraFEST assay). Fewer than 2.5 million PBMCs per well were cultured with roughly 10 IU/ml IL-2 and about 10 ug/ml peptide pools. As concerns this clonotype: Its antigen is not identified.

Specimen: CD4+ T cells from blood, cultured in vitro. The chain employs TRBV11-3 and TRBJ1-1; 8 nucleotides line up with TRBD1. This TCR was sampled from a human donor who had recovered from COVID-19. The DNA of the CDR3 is TGTGCCAGCAGCGCTAGACAGGGGATGGGCACTGAAGCTTTCTTT. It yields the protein CASSARQGMGTEAFF.